The 23 T cell receptor beta chains in this list originate from one sample, sequenced in a study of T-cell reconstitution after alpha-beta-depleted transplantation in children. A library of TCRbeta sequences, prepared with unique molecular identifiers, was generated. TCRdb independently ran MiXCR on the PCR reads; one entry per CDR3 protein. This table holds more than 150,000 distinct CDR3 sequences, approximately 6.8% found once. The sample was PBMCs from the stem cell graft donor, taken from the stem cell graft. All receptors come from a human donor who donated a stem cell graft to a child with Wiskott-Aldrich syndrome.

This clonotype was counted between two and nine times. This chain uses TRBV27 with TRBJ1-6, with D perhaps matching TRBD1 (6 bases). Between the trimmed V and J ends, which lost 5 bases and 4 bases, there was a span of 6 bases. Germline loops: CDR1 MNHEY, CDR2 SMNVEV (reference sequence). This CDR3 region has 13 residues. The CDR3 bases are TGTGCCAGCAGTAGGGGGTATAATTCACCCCTCCACTTT. Translating gives CASSRGYNSPLHF.

This clonotype was detected only a few times. The rearrangement links TRBV11-2 to TRBJ2-2; 10 positions agree with TRBD1. Per germline, CDR1 SGHAT and CDR2 FQNNGV. Trimming took 3 bases from V and 5 from J; bases not matched to a gene: 9. The CDR3 contains 17 residues. The CDR3 coding sequence is TGTGCCAGCAGCTTTCGGGGACAGGGGAAATTTACCGGGGAGCTGTTTTTT. Translated: CASSFRGQGKFTGELFF.

In this sample, this clonotype turned up many times. The CDR3 sequence: CASNVAGMAQYF. The DNA for the CDR3 is TGTGCCAGCAACGTTGCAGGGATGGCGCAGTATTTT. The V call is TRBV28, the J call TRBJ2-3; a possible D gene is TRBD1 (5 bases). The CDR3 sequence is 12 residues long. Germline V gene data show CDR1 as MDHEN and CDR2 as SYDVKM. V lost 7 bases and J lost 10, with 15 bases in between.

This clonotype appeared many times. The chain carries TRBV12-3 or TRBV12-4 and TRBJ2-1; 12 positions agree with TRBD2. The length of the CDR3 is 13 residues. Unmatched junction bases numbered 6, after V lost 2 bases and J lost 16 bases. CDR3 loop: CASSLTLAGGSFF. CDR3 DNA sequence: TGTGCCAGCAGTTTAACCCTAGCGGGAGGGTCTTTCTTC.

This clonotype was recorded many times. This chain joins TRBV3-1 and TRBJ2-1; TRBD2 aligns across 7 bases. V trimming: 2 bases; J trimming: 7 bases; junction bases outside the gene matches: 14. CDR1 and CDR2 (germline): LGHDT, YNNKEL (reference sequence). The CDR3 runs to 17 residues. The CDR3 region is CASSQHKLASKGNEQFF. CDR3 in DNA: TGTGCCAGCAGCCAACATAAACTAGCGAGTAAAGGGAATGAGCAGTTCTTC.

This clonotype was detected ten times or more. The chain carries TRBV20-1 and TRBJ1-1; D is undetermined. The CDR3 sequence is 15 residues long. Germline V gene data show CDR1 as DFQATT and CDR2 as SNEGSKA (reference sequence). The V end lost 0 bases, the J end lost 2 bases, and 13 bases lay between the germline ends. As DNA, the CDR3 is TGCAGTGCTAGAGATGCCAGACGGTTTAACACTGAAGCTTTCTTT. Translation gives CSARDARRFNTEAFF.

This clonotype was counted ten times or more. The chain employs TRBV6-2 or TRBV6-3 and TRBJ2-1, with TRBD2 matching 12 bases. Germline trimming cut 1 base from V and 4 bases from J; bases unmatched to any gene: 5. Per germline, CDR1 MNHEY and CDR2 SVGEGT. The CDR3 has 17 residues. CDR3 protein: CASSYYGTSGQYNEQFF. Here the CDR3 DNA reads TGTGCCAGCAGTTACTACGGGACTAGCGGGCAGTACAATGAGCAGTTCTTC.

This clonotype was counted between two and nine times. This chain uses TRBV7-4 with TRBJ2-3; D is perhaps TRBD2 (5 bases). Trimming took off 5 bases at V and 0 bases at J, with 18 bases between the two ends. The CDR3 totals 17 residues. Germline V gene lookup returns CDR1 SGHVT and CDR2 SQSDAQ. CDR3 bases: TGTGCCAGCAGCCCTAGCCAGACTAATACTAGCACAGATACGCAGTATTTT. Its translation is CASSPSQTNTSTDTQYF.

For this clonotype: A much larger clonotype is one base distant, so this may be a read error. The J gene is TRBJ1-2, the V gene TRBV12-3 or TRBV12-4, with D maybe TRBD1 (6 bases). The CDR3 sequence is 16 residues long. CDR3 sequence: CAGSIQNRDPSYGYTF. The DNA for the CDR3 is TGTGCCGGCAGTATACAGAACAGGGATCCCTCCTATGGCTACACCTTC.

The sample holds a few counts of this clonotype. V is TRBV24-1 and J is TRBJ2-2; D unclear. CDR3 size: 15 residues. Germline assignment: CDR1 KGHDR and CDR2 SFDVKD. Trimming pared 5 bases from V and 4 bases from J, leaving 13 bases between. The CDR3 DNA reads TGTGCCACCAGTGTAGAACGCGAGTCCACCGGGGAGCTGTTTTTT. Amino acid sequence: CATSVERESTGELFF.

This clonotype was recorded many times. This rearrangement joins TRBV6-5 to TRBJ2-1; 13 bases agree with TRBD2. The CDR3 consists of 16 residues. Per germline, CDR1 MNHEY and CDR2 SVGAGI. Losses at the gene ends were 6 bases for V and 0 bases for J; bases not matched to a gene: 2. CDR3: CASRRLAGGSYNEQFF. DNA for the CDR3: TGTGCCAGCAGACGACTAGCGGGAGGCTCCTACAATGAGCAGTTCTTC.

This clonotype showed up many times. V and J are TRBV12-3 or TRBV12-4 and TRBJ1-2; perhaps TRBD1 as D (6 bases). V dropped 8 bases and J dropped 7 bases, with 20 bases sitting between them. The CDR3 covers 14 residues. The CDR3 coding sequence is TGTGCCAGCTTGGAGACAGGAGGAATTGGTGGCTACACCTTC. Protein: CASLETGGIGGYTF.

This clonotype occurred many times. The gene calls are TRBV20-1 and TRBJ1-3; D is uncertain. V was trimmed by 6 bases and J by 0 bases, leaving 12 bases between them. This CDR3 region has 14 residues. The germline gives CDR1 DFQATT, CDR2 SNEGSKA (reference sequence). CDR3 protein: CSARTGNSGNTIYF. The CDR3 DNA reads TGCAGTGCAAGAACGGGGAACTCTGGAAACACCATATATTTT.

On this clonotype: Possible read error: a much larger clone is one base away. This sequence joins TRBV12-3 or TRBV12-4 and TRBJ1-1; D is undetermined. The CDR3 is 15 residues long. CDR3 nucleotide sequence: TGTGCCAGCAGTTTATATACGAGTGTGAACACTGAAGCTTTATTT. Amino acid sequence: CASSLYTSVNTEALF.

At least ten counts were recorded for this clonotype. The genes are TRBV29-1 and TRBJ2-1, with 9 bases lining up with TRBD1. The CDR3 has 13 residues. Trimming at V came to 5 bases and at J to 9 bases, leaving 8 bases not matched to a gene. Germline loops: CDR1 SQVTM, CDR2 ANQGSEA. CDR3 amino acids: CSVSNRGHGEQFF. CDR3 nucleotides: TGCAGCGTTTCGAACAGGGGGCATGGTGAGCAGTTCTTC.

This clonotype was seen many times. The chain carries TRBV4-3 and TRBJ1-2; D not certain. V was cut by 0 bases and J by 1 base, with 6 bases left in between. The germline CDR1 and CDR2 sequences are LGHNA and YSLEER. The CDR3 totals 14 residues. Here the CDR3 DNA reads TGCGCCAGCAGCCAAGATAACAGTAACTATGGCTACACCTTC. Amino acid sequence: CASSQDNSNYGYTF.

This clonotype was seen more than once but under ten times. Written as DNA, the CDR3 is TGTGCCAGTAGTATGGGGCTAGCGGGAGTTTACAATGAGCAGTTCTTC. It translates to CASSMGLAGVYNEQFF. The chain uses TRBV19 and TRBJ2-1; 10 bases align to TRBD2. After removal of 3 bases from V and 4 bases from J, the junction contained 6 bases not matched to a gene. Germline lookup yields CDR1 LNHDA and CDR2 SQIVND (reference sequence). CDR3 length: 16 amino acids.

This clonotype occurred many times. The chain uses TRBV6-1 and TRBJ1-2; D is ambiguous. In germline, CDR1 is MNHNS, CDR2 SASEGT. The CDR3 runs 14 residues. V lost 10 bases, J lost 2 bases, and 17 bases lay in between. CDR3 sequence reads: CATTRYLENYGYTF. The CDR3 DNA reads as TGTGCCACAACCCGTTACCTAGAGAACTATGGCTACACCTTC.

In this sample, this clonotype turned up many times. The chain is built from TRBV21-1 and TRBJ2-1; the table's D gene call, TRBD1, was not cross checked with the DNA. TRBV21-1 is a known pseudogene. The CDR3 totals 20 residues. CDR3 in DNA: TGTGCCAGCAGCGCAGGTCGGGACAGGGCTGTACCAGTATTCTACAATGAGCAGTTCTTC. Translating gives CASSAGRDRAVPVFYNEQFF.

Only a few counts were recorded for this clonotype. The chain couples TRBV3-1 to TRBJ2-3; possible D gene TRBD1, 6 bases. Trimming pared 5 bases from V and 4 bases from J, leaving 10 bases between. The CDR3 covers 13 residues. Per germline, CDR1 LGHDT and CDR2 YNNKEL (reference sequence). The DNA for the CDR3 is TGTGCCAGCAGCTACTCAGGGGCAGATACGCAGTATTTT. Protein: CASSYSGADTQYF.

This clonotype has at least ten counts. The CDR3 spells CASSLARLRNEQFF. In DNA form, the CDR3 reads TGTGCCAGCAGTTTAGCCCGGTTAAGGAATGAGCAGTTCTTC. J is TRBJ2-1 and V is TRBV12-3 or TRBV12-4, with D hard to call. This CDR3 is 14 amino acids long. V was clipped by 0 bases and J by 7 bases, with 10 bases between them.

This clonotype was seen many times. The J gene is TRBJ2-7, the V gene TRBV6-5; 10 bases map to TRBD1. Germline V gene lookup returns CDR1 MNHEY and CDR2 SVGAGI. V shed 4 bases and J 5 bases; nucleotides not matched to a gene: 11. The CDR3 runs 16 residues. The DNA for the CDR3 is TGTGCCAGCAGTTCGCTCCGGGACAGGGGAACCCACGAGCAGTACTTC. As protein: CASSSLRDRGTHEQYF.

There are many counts of this clonotype. The J gene is TRBJ2-1, the V gene TRBV4-3; weak D call: TRBD1 (7 bases). The CDR3 consists of 17 residues. Germline V lookup: CDR1 LGHNA, CDR2 YSLEER. V lost 4 bases and J 6 bases, leaving 22 bases between the germline ends. The CDR3 nucleotides are TGCGCCAGCAGCCCCCTCTTAGGCGGGACAGTCTTCAATGAGCAGTTCTTC. It specifies CASSPLLGGTVFNEQFF.